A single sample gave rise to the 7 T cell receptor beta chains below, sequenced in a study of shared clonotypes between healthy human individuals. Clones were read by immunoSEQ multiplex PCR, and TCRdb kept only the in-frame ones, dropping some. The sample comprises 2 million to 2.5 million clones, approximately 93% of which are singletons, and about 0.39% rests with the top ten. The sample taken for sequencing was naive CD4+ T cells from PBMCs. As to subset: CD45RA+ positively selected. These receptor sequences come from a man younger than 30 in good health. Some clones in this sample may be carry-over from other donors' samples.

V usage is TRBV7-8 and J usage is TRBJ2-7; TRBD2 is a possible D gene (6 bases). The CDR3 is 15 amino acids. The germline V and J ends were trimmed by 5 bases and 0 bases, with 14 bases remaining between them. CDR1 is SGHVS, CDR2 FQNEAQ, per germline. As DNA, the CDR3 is TGTGCCAGCAGCCGCACCGGGACTTCCTCCTACGAGCAGTACTTC. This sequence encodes CASSRTGTSSYEQYF.

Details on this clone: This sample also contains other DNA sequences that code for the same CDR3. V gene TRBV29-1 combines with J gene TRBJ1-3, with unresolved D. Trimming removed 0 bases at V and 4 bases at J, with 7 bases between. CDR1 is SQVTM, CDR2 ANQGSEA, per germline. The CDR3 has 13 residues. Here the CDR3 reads CSVEEGLGNTIYF. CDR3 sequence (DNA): TGCAGCGTTGAAGAGGGTTTAGGAAACACCATATATTTT.

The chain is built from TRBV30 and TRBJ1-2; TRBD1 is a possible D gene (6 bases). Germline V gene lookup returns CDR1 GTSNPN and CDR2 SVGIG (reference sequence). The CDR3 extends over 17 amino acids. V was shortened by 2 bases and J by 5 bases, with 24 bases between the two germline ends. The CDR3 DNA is TGTGCCTGGAGTAAAGATTGGCAGGGTACAGGGTTATATGGCTACACCTTC. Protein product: CAWSKDWQGTGLYGYTF.

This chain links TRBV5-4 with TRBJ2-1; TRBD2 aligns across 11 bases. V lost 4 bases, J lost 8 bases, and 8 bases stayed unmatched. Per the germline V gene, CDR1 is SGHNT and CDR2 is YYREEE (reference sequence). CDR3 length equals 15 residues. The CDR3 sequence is CASSQATSGSDEQFF. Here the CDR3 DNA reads TGTGCCAGCAGCCAGGCCACTAGCGGGAGCGATGAGCAGTTCTTC.

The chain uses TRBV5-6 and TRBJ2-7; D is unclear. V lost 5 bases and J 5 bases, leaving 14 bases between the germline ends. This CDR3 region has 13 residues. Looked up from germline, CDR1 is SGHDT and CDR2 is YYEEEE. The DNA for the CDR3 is TGTGCCAGCAGGTCTTACCCGAGGAACGAGCAGTACTTC. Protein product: CASRSYPRNEQYF. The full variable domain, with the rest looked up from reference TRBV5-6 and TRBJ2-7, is DAGVTQSPTHLIKTRGQQVTLRCSPKSGHDTVSWYQQALGQGPQFIFQYYEEEERQRGNFPDRFSGHQFPNYSSELNVNALLLGDSALYLCASRSYPRNEQYFGPGTRLTVT.

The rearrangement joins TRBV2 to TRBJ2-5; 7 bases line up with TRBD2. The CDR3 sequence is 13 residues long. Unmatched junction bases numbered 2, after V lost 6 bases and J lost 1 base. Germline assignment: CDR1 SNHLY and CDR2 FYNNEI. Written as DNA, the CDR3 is TGTGCCAGCAGCCCTAGCGGCCAAGAGACCCAGTACTTC. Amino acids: CASSPSGQETQYF.

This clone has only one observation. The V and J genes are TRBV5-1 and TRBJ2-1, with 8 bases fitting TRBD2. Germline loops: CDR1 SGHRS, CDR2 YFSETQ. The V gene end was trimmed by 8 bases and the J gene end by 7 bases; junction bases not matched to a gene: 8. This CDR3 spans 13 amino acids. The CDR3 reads CASAGTRGNEQFF. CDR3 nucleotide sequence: TGCGCCAGTGCCGGGACTAGGGGGAATGAGCAGTTCTTC.